The source of this TCR beta chain is a study of chemoradiotherapy in HPV16-positive cancers. Turning to the study itself: Candidate HPV-specific clones and shared TCR motifs came from two HPV16-positive patients.

Regarding the study as a whole: In HPV16-positive patients, HPV-responsive T-cell expansion tracked better recurrence-free survival. Candidate HPV-specific clones and E7-related TCR motifs grew in tumor during treatment.

Clones were read by immunoSEQ multiplex PCR, and TCRdb kept only the in-frame ones, dropping some. The sample includes tens of thousands of clones, about 93% seen only once; the top ten take 15% to 20%. Samples were taken several times over chemoradiotherapy. To note about this clone: Its cognate antigen is unknown.

The sample consisted of blood, taken from a patient who underwent chemoradiotherapy. The TCR sequence derives from a human donor with HPV-associated anogenital cancer.

Here the CDR3 DNA reads TGTGCCAGCAGTTACTCTCGGGATAGCGGTTCACCCCTCCACTTT. Amino acid sequence: CASSYSRDSGSPLHF. This sequence joins TRBV6-5 and TRBJ1-6; D ambiguous. Trimming removed 0 bases from V and 9 bases from J, with 12 bases in between. The CDR3 has 15 residues. Germline V gene sequence: CDR1 MNHEY, CDR2 SVGAGI.